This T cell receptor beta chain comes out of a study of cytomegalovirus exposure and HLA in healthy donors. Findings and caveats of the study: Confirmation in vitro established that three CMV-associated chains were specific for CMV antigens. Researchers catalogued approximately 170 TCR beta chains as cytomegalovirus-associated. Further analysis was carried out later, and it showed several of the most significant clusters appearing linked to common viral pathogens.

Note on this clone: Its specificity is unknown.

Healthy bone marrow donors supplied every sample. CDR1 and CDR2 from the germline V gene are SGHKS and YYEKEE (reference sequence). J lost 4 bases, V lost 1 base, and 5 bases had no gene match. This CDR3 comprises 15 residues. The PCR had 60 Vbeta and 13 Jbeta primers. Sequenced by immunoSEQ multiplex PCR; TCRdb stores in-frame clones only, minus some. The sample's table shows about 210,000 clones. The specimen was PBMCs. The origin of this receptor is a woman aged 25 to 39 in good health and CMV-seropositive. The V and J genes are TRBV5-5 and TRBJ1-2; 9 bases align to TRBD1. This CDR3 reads CASSLLGQGPYGYTF. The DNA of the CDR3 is TGTGCCAGCAGCTTGTTGGGACAGGGACCCTATGGCTACACCTTC.